This T cell receptor beta chain originates from a study of blood T cell repertoires in COVID-19. Some clones are missing from TCRdb's copy, which holds only in-frame ones; the method was immunoSEQ multiplex PCR. Among under 250,000 clones listed, about 82% were seen once. Sequenced input: PBMCs or T cells enriched from blood (not recorded which). This TCR came from a woman in her fifties or sixties with acute COVID-19.

CDR3 DNA: TGTGCCAGCAGTGAAACAGGGACCCGGGCATCCGAGCAGTACTTC. Its protein product is CASSETGTRASEQYF. V and J are TRBV9 and TRBJ2-7, with TRBD1 as a possible D gene (6 bases). Per germline, CDR1 SGDLS and CDR2 YYNGEE. The V end was cut by 5 bases, the J end by 6 bases, with 21 bases between. This CDR3 has 15 residues. Full variable domain (missing parts from reference TRBV9 and TRBJ2-7): DSGVTQTPKHLITATGQRVTLRCSPRSGDLSVYWYQQSLDQGLQFLIQYYNGEERAKGNILERFSAQQFPDLHSELNLSSLELGDSALYFCASSETGTRASEQYFGPGTRLTVT.